This is a list of T cell receptor beta chains from one sample in a study of Ad26.COV2.S vaccination and SARS-CoV-2 variants. Some clones are missing from TCRdb's copy, which holds only in-frame ones; the method was immunoSEQ multiplex PCR. The sample comprises about 400,000 clones, roughly 88% of which are singletons, and 3.6% rests with the top ten. The sequences come from peripheral blood, collected in a trial of Ad26.COV2.S vaccine versus placebo. These receptors were obtained from a person aged 18-60 years who received the Ad26.COV2.S COVID-19 vaccine or a placebo. CDR3s include the opening cysteine and the closing phenylalanine or tryptophan. D genes are given only for firm matches. Clone size appears in some rows only: once, few, many, or a class for an expanded clone.

cdr3_nt cdr3_aa j_call v_call cdr3_length clone_size d_call
TGTGCCAGCTCACCAACGGCTGGGCGGGGGATGGATACGCAGTATTTT CASSPTAGRGMDTQYF TRBJ2-3 TRBV18 16 NA TRBD2
TGTGCCATCAGTGCGACAGGGGAAGGAAACACCATATATTTT CAISATGEGNTIYF TRBJ1-3 TRBV10-3 14 once TRBD1
TGTGCCAGCAGTGAACGAGCAGGGATTAATTCACCCCTCCACTTT CASSERAGINSPLHF TRBJ1-6 TRBV6-1 15 NA NA
TGTGCCAGCAGGCATAGACAGGGGGCCCAAGAGACCCAGTACTTC CASRHRQGAQETQYF TRBJ2-5 TRBV5-8 15 NA TRBD1
TGCGCCAGCAGCCAAGTAGCGGGATCAAGCTCTGGGGCCAACGTCCTGACTTTC CASSQVAGSSSGANVLTF TRBJ2-6 TRBV4-3 18 NA TRBD2
TGTGCCAGAAGCTGGGCGGGCAGACGAGGGGCCCGCTCTGGAAACACCATATATTTT CARSWAGRRGARSGNTIYF TRBJ1-3 TRBV5-3 19 NA NA
TGTGCCTGGAGTTACGGCCTCTACAATGAGCAGTTCTTC CAWSYGLYNEQFF TRBJ2-1 TRBV30 13 NA NA
TGTGCCAGCAGCCCAACGGTCCGGGGACGGATGCCTCGTGTTGAAAAACTGTTTTTT CASSPTVRGRMPRVEKLFF TRBJ1-4 TRBV7-8 19 NA NA
TGCGCCAGCAGCTCAGGGCCGGACAGGGGCCTTCAGCCCCAGCATTTT CASSSGPDRGLQPQHF TRBJ1-5 TRBV5-1 16 NA TRBD1
TGTGCCAGCAGCCTCCTTTTGAGGGGCGACTCCTACAATGAGCAGTTCTTC CASSLLLRGDSYNEQFF TRBJ2-1 TRBV5-6 17 NA NA
TGTGCCAGCTCACCCTCCCGGGAGACCCAGTACTTC CASSPSRETQYF TRBJ2-5 TRBV18 12 NA NA
TGTGCCAGCAGTGACGGGGGGGCCTACAATGAGCAGTTCTTC CASSDGGAYNEQFF TRBJ2-1 TRBV6-4 14 NA TRBD2
TGTGCCAGCAGCTGGATCTCTAGCAGCGGGGAGCTGTTTTTT CASSWISSSGELFF TRBJ2-2 TRBV5-5 14 few NA
TGTGCCAGTAGTTCTCGTATGTGGAACACTGAAGCTTTCTTT CASSSRMWNTEAFF TRBJ1-1 TRBV19 14 NA NA
TGTGCCACCGACCCGGGTATGGCCTACGAGCAGTACTTC CATDPGMAYEQYF TRBJ2-7 TRBV28 13 once NA
TGTGCCAGCAACCCTTTTGGGGTGAGCTCCTACAATGAGCAGTTCTTC CASNPFGVSSYNEQFF TRBJ2-1 TRBV27 16 NA NA
TGTGCCAGCGAAGACAGGGGGTTATATGGCTACACCTTC CASEDRGLYGYTF TRBJ1-2 TRBV28 13 NA TRBD1
TGTGCCAGCAGTTTGACAGGGAACAATGAGCAGTTCTTC CASSLTGNNEQFF TRBJ2-1 TRBV6-2/TRBV6-3 13 NA TRBD1
TGTGCCAGCAGCTTTGGGGACAGCCGACAAGAGACCCAGTACTTC CASSFGDSRQETQYF TRBJ2-5 TRBV13 15 NA TRBD1
TGTGCCAGCAGTAGAACAGGGGGCGTAAGTCAGCCCCAGCATTTT CASSRTGGVSQPQHF TRBJ1-5 TRBV5-6 15 NA TRBD1
TGTGCCAGCAGCTTAGATGTGACAGGGCGGGAGCAGTACTTC CASSLDVTGREQYF TRBJ2-7 TRBV7-2 14 NA TRBD1
TGTGCCAGCAGCGTAGCGGCTTGGGGGGGTGATGAAGCTTTCTTT CASSVAAWGGDEAFF TRBJ1-1 TRBV9 15 NA NA
TGTGCCTGGAGTATGTGGACAGGGAGTTACCAGCCCCAGCATTTT CAWSMWTGSYQPQHF TRBJ1-5 TRBV30 15 NA TRBD1
TGTGCCAGTACGAGGGCCTTCACCGGGGAGCTGTTTTTT CASTRAFTGELFF TRBJ2-2 TRBV19 13 NA NA
TGTGCCAGCAGCGTAGGGGACATAACACCCCTCCACTTT CASSVGDITPLHF TRBJ1-6 TRBV9 13 NA NA
TGTGCCAGCACCGAGGGGGGGGGCACGTACACTGAAGCTTTCTTT CASTEGGGTYTEAFF TRBJ1-1 TRBV28 15 NA NA
TGTGCCAGCCCATTATCCGATCTAGTGCAAGAGACCCAGTACTTC CASPLSDLVQETQYF TRBJ2-5 TRBV2 15 NA NA
TGTGCCAGCAGTAATACAGGGTTCACCCCCGGGGAGCTGTTTTTT CASSNTGFTPGELFF TRBJ2-2 TRBV6-6 15 few NA
TGTGCCAGCAGTGAAATGTACAGGGATAATTCACCCCTCCACTTT CASSEMYRDNSPLHF TRBJ1-6 TRBV6-1 15 NA NA
TGTGCCTTCAGAGGAGACTCTGACTATGGCTACACCTTC CAFRGDSDYGYTF TRBJ1-2 TRBV10-3 13 once NA
TGTGCCAGCAGCCCGGGACAAGACAATTCACCCCTCCACTTT CASSPGQDNSPLHF TRBJ1-6 TRBV27 14 NA NA
TGTGCCAGCAGCCGGGACGGAGACAATGAGCAGTTCTTC CASSRDGDNEQFF TRBJ2-1 TRBV2 13 NA NA
TGTGCCAGCAGCCCGAGTAAGTACGAGCAGTACTTC CASSPSKYEQYF TRBJ2-7 TRBV7-9 12 NA NA
TGTGCCAGCAGTCAACAGTCGGGGAACTATGGCTACACCTTC CASSQQSGNYGYTF TRBJ1-2 TRBV2 14 NA NA